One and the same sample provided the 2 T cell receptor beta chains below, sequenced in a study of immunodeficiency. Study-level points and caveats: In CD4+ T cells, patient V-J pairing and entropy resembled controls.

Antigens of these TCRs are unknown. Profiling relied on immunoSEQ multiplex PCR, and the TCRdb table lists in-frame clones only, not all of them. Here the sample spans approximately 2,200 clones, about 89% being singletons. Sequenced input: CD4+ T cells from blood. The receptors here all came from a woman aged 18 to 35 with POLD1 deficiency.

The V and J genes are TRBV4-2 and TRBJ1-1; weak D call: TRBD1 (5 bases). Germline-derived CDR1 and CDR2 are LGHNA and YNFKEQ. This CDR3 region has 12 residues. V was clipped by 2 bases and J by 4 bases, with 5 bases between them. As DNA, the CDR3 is TGTGCCAGCAGCCAACAGGGCACTGAAGCTTTCTTT. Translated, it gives CASSQQGTEAFF.

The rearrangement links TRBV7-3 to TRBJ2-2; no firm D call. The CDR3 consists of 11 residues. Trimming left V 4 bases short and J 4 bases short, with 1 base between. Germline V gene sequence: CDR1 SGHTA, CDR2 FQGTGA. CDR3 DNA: TGTGCCAGCAGCTCCACCGGGGAGCTGTTTTTT. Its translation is CASSSTGELFF.